A selection of T cell receptor beta chains follows, all from one sample in a study of cytomegalovirus exposure and HLA in healthy donors. Generated by immunoSEQ multiplex PCR, the TCRdb table keeps only in-frame clones and is missing some. The sample lists about 160,000 clones, approximately 81% occurring once. Sequencing was done on a sample of PBMCs. The receptors stem from a young man in good health and CMV-seronegative. CDR3s include the opening cysteine and the closing phenylalanine or tryptophan. D genes are given only for firm matches. Only part of the rows carry a size: once, few, many, or a class if the clone is expanded.

cdr3_aa | cdr3_nt | j_call | v_call | clone_size | d_call
CASSLEDRAREAFF | TGTGCCAGCAGCTTAGAGGACAGGGCCAGAGAAGCTTTCTTT | TRBJ1-1 | TRBV11-3 | . | TRBD1
CASSLVGTGDYEQYF | TGCGCCAGCAGCTTGGTTGGGACAGGGGACTACGAGCAGTACTTC | TRBJ2-7 | TRBV5-1 | . | TRBD1
CASTRLGNQPQHF | TGTGCCAGCACTAGACTCGGCAATCAGCCCCAGCATTTT | TRBJ1-5 | TRBV6-1 | . | .
CASSPYSSRRGHTDTQYF | TGTGCCAGCAGCCCTTACTCGAGCAGGAGGGGCCACACAGATACGCAGTATTTT | TRBJ2-3 | TRBV9 | . | .
CASSRTANYGYTF | TGTGCCAGCAGTAGGACAGCAAACTATGGCTACACCTTC | TRBJ1-2 | TRBV6-1 | . | .
CASSEQGAVGNTIYF | TGTGCCAGCAGTGAACAGGGGGCTGTTGGAAACACCATATATTTT | TRBJ1-3 | TRBV6-1 | . | TRBD1
CASSYSEGQIYGYTF | TGTGCCAGCAGTTACTCCGAGGGACAAATCTATGGCTACACCTTC | TRBJ1-2 | TRBV6-5 | . | .
CASSLTGGNYEQYF | TGTGCCAGCAGCCTGACAGGGGGCAACTACGAGCAGTACTTC | TRBJ2-7 | TRBV6-5 | . | TRBD1
CASSIGSQMNTEAFF | TGTGCCAGTAGTATAGGGTCACAAATGAACACTGAAGCTTTCTTT | TRBJ1-1 | TRBV19 | . | .
CASSLRGARSDTQYF | TGTGCCAGCAGCTTACGGGGGGCGCGTTCAGATACGCAGTATTTT | TRBJ2-3 | TRBV7-6 | . | .
CASSRDTQYF | TGTGCCAGCAGCCGAGATACGCAGTATTTT | TRBJ2-3 | TRBV7-9 | once | .
CASSFLGTKSTDTQYF | TGTGCCAGCAGCTTCTTGGGGACAAAGAGCACAGATACGCAGTATTTT | TRBJ2-3 | TRBV5-6 | . | .
CASSLGQSIDQPQHF | TGTGCCAGCAGCTTAGGGCAGTCGATCGATCAGCCCCAGCATTTT | TRBJ1-5 | TRBV7-8 | . | .
CASSLAQGEQETQYF | TGTGCCAGCAGCTTAGCTCAGGGTGAGCAAGAGACCCAGTACTTC | TRBJ2-5 | TRBV7-9 | . | .
CATSDRGHNEQFF | TGTGCCACCTCGGACAGGGGACACAATGAGCAGTTCTTC | TRBJ2-1 | TRBV28 | . | TRBD1
CASSLGTGSGNTIYF | TGTGCCAGCAGTTTAGGGACAGGGTCTGGAAACACCATATATTTT | TRBJ1-3 | TRBV27 | once | TRBD1
CASSPRGVGANVLTF | TGCGCCAGCAGTCCCAGGGGTGTTGGGGCCAACGTCCTGACTTTC | TRBJ2-6 | TRBV10-2 | once | .
CASSSGQIEQETQYF | TGCGCCAGCAGCTCCGGACAGATAGAACAAGAGACCCAGTACTTC | TRBJ2-5 | TRBV5-1 | . | .
CASRDQGGPLSDTQYF | TGTGCCAGCAGGGATCAGGGGGGACCTCTTTCAGATACGCAGTATTTT | TRBJ2-3 | TRBV7-2 | . | .
CASSDGGAYNEQFF | TGCGCCAGCAGTGACGGGGGGGCCTACAATGAGCAGTTCTTC | TRBJ2-1 | TRBV10-1 | . | TRBD2
CSVEDPGQRTGELFF | TGCAGCGTTGAAGATCCGGGACAGCGCACCGGGGAGCTGTTTTTT | TRBJ2-2 | TRBV29-1 | . | TRBD1
CASSRGTSGSSYNEQFF | TGTGCCAGCAGCCGCGGGACTAGCGGGAGCTCCTACAATGAGCAGTTCTTC | TRBJ2-1 | TRBV5-4 | . | TRBD2
CASRSLGSGNTIYF | TGTGCCAGTAGGAGTCTCGGTTCCGGAAACACCATATATTTT | TRBJ1-3 | TRBV19 | . | .
CASSSPMRGQETQYF | TGTGCCAGCAGCTCTCCCATGCGGGGACAAGAGACCCAGTACTTC | TRBJ2-5 | TRBV11-2 | . | .